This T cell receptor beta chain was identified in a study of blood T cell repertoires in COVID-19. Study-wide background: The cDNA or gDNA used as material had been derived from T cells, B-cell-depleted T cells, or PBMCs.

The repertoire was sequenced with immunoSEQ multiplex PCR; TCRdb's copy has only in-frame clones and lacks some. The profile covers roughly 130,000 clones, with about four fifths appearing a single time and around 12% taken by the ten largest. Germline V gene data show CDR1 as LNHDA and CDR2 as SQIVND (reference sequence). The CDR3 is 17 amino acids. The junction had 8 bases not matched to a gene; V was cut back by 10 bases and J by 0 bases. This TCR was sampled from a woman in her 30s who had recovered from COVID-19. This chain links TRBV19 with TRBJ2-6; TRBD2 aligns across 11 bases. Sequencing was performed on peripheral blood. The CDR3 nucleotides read TGTGCCACTACGACTAGCGGGGTATTCTCTGGGGCCAACGTCCTGACTTTC. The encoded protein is CATTTSGVFSGANVLTF. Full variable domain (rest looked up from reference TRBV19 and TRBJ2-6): DGGITQSPKYLFRKEGQNVTLSCEQNLNHDAMYWYRQDPGQGLRLIYYSQIVNDFQKGDIAEGYSVSREKKESFPLTVTSAQKNPTAFYLCATTTSGVFSGANVLTFGAGSRLTVL.